Below are 27 T cell receptor beta chains sequenced from a single sample in a study of CD8+ T cells in alopecia areata. Extracted from the samples, RNA was reverse transcribed into cDNA to serve as the sequencing template. The assay was immunoSEQ multiplex PCR, and TCRdb's table has in-frame clones only and misses some. The top ten hold about a tenth of the sample, which has more than 12,000 clones, 55% to 60% seen once. From alopecia areata patients, lesional scalp punch biopsies and peripheral blood were collected. Specimen: skin, collected at week 0. These receptor sequences come from a human donor with alopecia areata.

The V call is TRBV11-2, the J call TRBJ2-7; the match to TRBD1 covers 11 bases. V lost 5 bases, J lost 4 bases, and 10 bases stayed unmatched. The germline CDR1 and CDR2 sequences are SGHAT and FQNNGV. This CDR3 has 16 residues. CDR3 coding DNA: TGTGCCAGCAGCACCGGGACAGGGGGAAACTTTTACGAGCAGTACTTC. Translated: CASSTGTGGNFYEQYF. Full variable domain (missing parts from reference TRBV11-2 and TRBJ2-7): EAGVAQSPRYKIIEKRQSVAFWCNPISGHATLYWYQQILGQGPKLLIQFQNNGVVDDSQLPKDRFSAERLKGVDSTLKIQPAKLEDSAVYLCASSTGTGGNFYEQYFGPGTRLTVT.

V usage is TRBV7-8 and J usage is TRBJ1-1; 10 nucleotides match TRBD1. Germline CDR1 and CDR2: SGHVS and FQNEAQ. J lost 4 bases, V lost 3 bases, and 5 bases had no gene match. CDR3 length: 15 residues. The CDR3 reads CASSLGWTGGTEAFF. The CDR3 region has the DNA TGTGCCAGCAGCTTGGGATGGACAGGGGGCACTGAAGCTTTCTTT.

The V gene is TRBV5-8, the J gene TRBJ1-1; TRBD1 is a possible D gene (5 bases). CDR3 length: 13 residues. The germline gives CDR1 SGHTS, CDR2 YDEGEE. Trimming left V 1 base short and J 7 bases short, with 11 bases between. CDR3 amino acids: CASSLRGRVEAFF. The DNA for the CDR3 is TGTGCCAGCAGCTTGAGGGGACGCGTTGAAGCTTTCTTT.

This clone was detected only a few times. This rearrangement joins TRBV6-5 to TRBJ2-5; tentative D call: TRBD2 (7 bases). The CDR3 consists of 13 residues. Trimming left V 1 base short and J 6 bases short, with 9 bases between. Germline CDR1 is MNHEY and CDR2 is SVGAGI. The CDR3: CASSYLRGQTQYF. In DNA, the CDR3 is TGTGCCAGCAGTTACTTGCGGGGGCAGACCCAGTACTTC.

This clone was recorded once. The chain has TRBV6-5 and TRBJ2-5; TRBD2 agrees at 8 bases. J was trimmed by 5 bases and V by 5 bases; bases with no gene match: 10. The CDR3 consists of 15 residues. Germline V gene sequence: CDR1 MNHEY, CDR2 SVGAGI. CDR3 residues: CASSPLTSVWETQYF. Here the CDR3 DNA reads TGTGCCAGCAGTCCCCTGACTAGCGTTTGGGAGACCCAGTACTTC.

J is TRBJ2-1 and V is TRBV7-8; D gene unclear. Trimming left V 0 bases short and J 0 bases short, with 6 bases between. Germline V gene lookup returns CDR1 SGHVS and CDR2 FQNEAQ. CDR3 length: 15 amino acids. CDR3 nucleotides: TGTGCCAGCAGCTTAGCCGGTAGCTCCTACAATGAGCAGTTCTTC. Translation: CASSLAGSSYNEQFF.

The table lists this clone with a few counts. The chain employs TRBV4-1 and TRBJ2-7, with TRBD1 matching 10 bases. CDR1 is MGHRA, CDR2 YSYEKL, per germline. V gave up 1 base and J gave up 2 bases; unmatched junction bases: 11. The CDR3 is 18 amino acids. CDR3 nucleotides: TGCGCCAGCAGCCAAGTCAACTTTATAGGGACAGGGGCCTACGAGCAGTACTTC. Amino acids: CASSQVNFIGTGAYEQYF.

This rearrangement joins TRBV5-4 to TRBJ1-6; TRBD1 matches at 7 bases. V lost 4 bases and J lost 6; bases outside the gene matches: 19. Germline lookup yields CDR1 SGHNT and CDR2 YYREEE (reference sequence). This CDR3 spans 19 amino acids. In DNA form, the CDR3 reads TGTGCCAGCAGCATCCCTGATTCAAGACAGGGTCACCCTAATTCACCCCTCCACTTT. Translated: CASSIPDSRQGHPNSPLHF. Based on the CDR3 plus reference TRBV5-4 and TRBJ1-6, the full variable domain is ETGVTQSPTHLIKTRGQQVTLRCSSQSGHNTVSWYQQALGQGPQFIFQYYREEENGRGNFPPRFSGLQFPNYSSELNVNALELDDSALYLCASSIPDSRQGHPNSPLHFGNGTRLTVT.

The chain is built from TRBV5-1 and TRBJ2-1; 8 bases align to TRBD1. This CDR3 comprises 15 residues. In germline, CDR1 is SGHRS, CDR2 YFSETQ. After removal of 2 bases from V and 5 bases from J, the junction contained 6 bases not matched to a gene. The CDR3 spells CASSFWTGSDNEQFF. The CDR3 DNA sequence: TGCGCCAGCAGCTTCTGGACAGGGAGCGACAATGAGCAGTTCTTC.

Worth noting for this clone: The same CDR3 arises from other DNA sequences in this sample as well. The chain combines TRBV29-1 with TRBJ2-7, with TRBD1 matching over 9 bases. Germline V gene lookup returns CDR1 SQVTM and CDR2 ANQGSEA. J was trimmed by 4 bases and V by 5 bases; bases with no gene match: 6. This CDR3 spans 13 amino acids. The DNA for the CDR3 is TGCAGCGTTCCGGACAGGGGTGGTTACGAGCAGTACTTC. This encodes CSVPDRGGYEQYF.

The chain uses TRBV10-3 and TRBJ2-1, with 7 bases lining up with TRBD1. The CDR3 runs to 14 residues. CDR1 and CDR2 from the germline V gene are ENHRY and SYGVKD. The junction had 9 bases not matched to a gene; V was cut back by 5 bases and J by 8 bases. CDR3 bases: TGTGCCATCAGTTCCCGACAGGGTACCGATGAGCAGTTCTTC. This translates into CAISSRQGTDEQFF.

For the CDR3, the DNA is TGCGCCAGCAGCCAGCAGGAAAAAGCTAACTATGGCTACACCTTC. Protein product: CASSQQEKANYGYTF. The chain recombines TRBV4-1 with TRBJ1-2; D call uncertain. Germline loops: CDR1 MGHRA, CDR2 YSYEKL. The CDR3 runs to 15 residues. Trimming took 3 bases from V and 0 from J, leaving 11 bases between them.

The V and J genes are TRBV5-6 and TRBJ1-1; TRBD1 agrees at 8 bases. J lost 0 bases, V lost 4 bases, and 8 bases had no gene match. The CDR3 consists of 16 residues. The germline gives CDR1 SGHDT, CDR2 YYEEEE. The CDR3 sequence is CASSRSTDRVNTEAFF. CDR3 nucleotide sequence: TGTGCCAGCAGCCGGTCAACGGACAGGGTGAACACTGAAGCTTTCTTT.

The V and J genes are TRBV15 and TRBJ1-5; D ambiguous. CDR1 LNHNV and CDR2 YYDKDF come from the germline V gene (reference sequence). Trimming took off 0 bases at V and 14 bases at J, with 11 bases between the two ends. The CDR3 runs 12 residues. CDR3 region: CATSRDGVGEHF. CDR3 sequence (DNA): TGTGCCACCAGCAGAGATGGCGTCGGGGAGCATTTT.

The CDR3 loop reads CASSIGRLYNEQFF. For the CDR3, the DNA is TGTGCCAGTAGTATAGGTAGGCTATACAATGAGCAGTTCTTC. The chain links TRBV19 to TRBJ2-1; D is unclear. Germline CDR1 is LNHDA and CDR2 is SQIVND (reference sequence). Trimming left V 1 base short and J 4 bases short, with 8 bases between. CDR3 length: 14 amino acids.

This chain links TRBV7-9 with TRBJ2-3; a possible D gene is TRBD2 (5 bases). This CDR3 spans 16 amino acids. From germline, CDR1 is SEHNR and CDR2 FQNEAQ (reference sequence). V gave up 4 bases and J gave up 1 base, with 15 bases separating them. CDR3 nucleotide sequence: TGTGCCAGCAGCTCTCCAGCGAGGGTGGGCACAGATACGCAGTATTTT. Its translation: CASSSPARVGTDTQYF. Looking up the rest from reference TRBV7-9 and TRBJ2-3 gives the full variable domain: DTGVSQNPRHKITKRGQNVTFRCDPISEHNRLYWYRQTLGQGPEFLTYFQNEAQLEKSRLLSDRFSAERPKGSFSTLEIQRTEQGDSAMYLCASSSPARVGTDTQYFGPGTRLTVL.

The chain employs TRBV30 and TRBJ2-6; D is unresolved. Germline V gives CDR1 GTSNPN, CDR2 SVGIG (reference sequence). CDR3 length: 14 amino acids. Trimming took 0 bases from V and 4 from J, leaving 7 bases between them. The CDR3: CAWSVPGGANVLTF. As DNA, the CDR3 is TGTGCCTGGAGTGTACCTGGGGGGGCCAACGTCCTGACTTTC.

The CDR3 bases are TGTGCCACCAGCAGAGGACCAGGCGCGGATGGCTACACCTTC. Translated: CATSRGPGADGYTF. The rearrangement links TRBV15 to TRBJ1-2; D unresolved. V gave up 1 base and J gave up 6 bases, with 12 bases separating them. Germline V gives CDR1 LNHNV, CDR2 YYDKDF (reference sequence). CDR3 length: 14 amino acids.

This clone was counted once. J is TRBJ2-5 and V is TRBV18, with D possibly being TRBD1 (5 bases). Trimming removed 3 bases at V and 1 base at J, with 18 bases between. CDR1 and CDR2 from the germline V gene are KGHSH and LQKENI. CDR3 length equals 17 residues. The DNA of the CDR3 is TGTGCCAGCTCACCCCCCCCGACAGACATTTTCCAAGAGACCCAGTACTTC. This translates into CASSPPPTDIFQETQYF.

A word on this clone: This sequence may be a read error, since a much larger clone differs from it by one base. This specimen includes other DNA sequences encoding the same CDR3. The chain joins TRBV4-1 to TRBJ1-3; D is unclear. Germline assignment: CDR1 MGHRA and CDR2 YSYEKL. The CDR3 totals 15 residues. Trimming left V 0 bases short and J 5 bases short, with 11 bases between. This CDR3 is CASSQDKGKRNTIYF. The CDR3 DNA reads as TGCGCCAGCAGCCAAGATAAAGGCAAACGAAACACCATATATTTT.

The V call is TRBV29-1, the J call TRBJ1-5; TRBD1 matches 7 bases. V dropped 2 bases and J dropped 6; count of bases not matched to a gene: 7. CDR1 is SQVTM and CDR2 is ANQGSEA in the germline V gene. The CDR3 has 14 residues. CDR3 nucleotides: TGCAGCGTTGAATTAGGGGGCGAAGGTCAGCCCCAGCATTTT. Encoded protein: CSVELGGEGQPQHF. The full variable domain, in which reference TRBV29-1 and TRBJ1-5 provide the parts outside the CDR3, is SAVISQKPSRDICQRGTSLTIQCQVDSQVTMMFWYRQQPGQSLTLIATANQGSEATYESGFVIDKFPISRPNLTFSTLTVSNMSPEDSSIYLCSVELGGEGQPQHFGDGTRLSIL.

This chain's CDR3 is CASSLGTGVDNQPQHF. In nucleotides, the CDR3 is TGTGCCAGCAGTCTTGGGACAGGGGTGGACAATCAGCCCCAGCATTTT. The genes are TRBV27 and TRBJ1-5; 10 bases map to TRBD1. Germline loops: CDR1 MNHEY, CDR2 SMNVEV (reference sequence). This CDR3 is 16 amino acids long. V dropped 5 bases and J dropped 3; count of bases not matched to a gene: 7.

The chain couples TRBV4-2 to TRBJ2-7; D may be TRBD1 or TRBD2 (5 bases each). Germline V CDR1 and CDR2: LGHNA, YNFKEQ. CDR3 length equals 15 residues. V shed 0 bases and J shed 4 bases, with 13 bases lying between them. CDR3 region: CASSQEYGTLYEQYF. CDR3 DNA: TGTGCCAGCAGCCAAGAGTACGGGACCTTATACGAGCAGTACTTC.

The V call is TRBV7-2, the J call TRBJ1-1; perhaps TRBD1 as D (5 bases). Looked up from germline, CDR1 is SGHTA and CDR2 is FQGNSA. V was shortened by 3 bases and J by 3 bases, with 17 bases between the two germline ends. This CDR3 has 16 amino acids. CDR3: CASSFSPRVGDTEAFF. The CDR3 nucleotides read TGTGCCAGCAGCTTTTCACCAAGGGTAGGGGACACTGAAGCTTTCTTT.

The V gene is TRBV27, the J gene TRBJ2-6; D is perhaps TRBD1 (5 bases). CDR1 MNHEY and CDR2 SMNVEV come from the germline V gene (reference sequence). V lost 3 bases to trimming and J lost 1 base, with 13 bases between them. There are 17 residues in the CDR3. CDR3 in DNA: TGTGCCAGCAGTTTCCTAGGGGTAGGGTCTGGGGCCAACGTCCTGACTTTC. It yields the protein CASSFLGVGSGANVLTF. The full variable domain, its missing parts supplied by reference TRBV27 and TRBJ2-6, is EAQVTQNPRYLITVTGKKLTVTCSQNMNHEYMSWYRQDPGLGLRQIYYSMNVEVTDKGDVPEGYKVSRKEKRNFPLILESPSPNQTSLYFCASSFLGVGSGANVLTFGAGSRLTVL.

In DNA, the CDR3 is TGTGCCAGCTCACCAAGGTTCGGGGGGCGATTCGGTGAAAAACTGTTTTTT. Its protein product is CASSPRFGGRFGEKLFF. The chain joins TRBV18 to TRBJ1-4; D perhaps matches TRBD1 (6 bases). The germline V gene encodes CDR1 KGHSH and CDR2 LQKENI. Trimming took off 2 bases at V and 7 bases at J, with 20 bases between the two ends. The CDR3 covers 17 residues.

The rearrangement uses TRBV19 and TRBJ2-6; 7 nucleotides match TRBD2. Germline V gene data show CDR1 as LNHDA and CDR2 as SQIVND (reference sequence). The V segment lost 7 bases and the J segment 2 bases; nucleotides outside the gene matches: 5. CDR3 length equals 15 residues. DNA of the CDR3: TGTGCCAGTACCTCTGGGAGGGCTGGGGCCAACGTCCTGACTTTC. Encoded protein: CASTSGRAGANVLTF.